This TCR beta chain is drawn from a study of shared clonotypes between healthy human individuals. For this clone: Its target is not known. Other DNA sequences in the same sample also yield this CDR3.

V lost 2 bases, J lost 5 bases, and 11 bases lay in between. The CDR3 covers 14 residues. CDR1 is SGDLS, CDR2 YYNGEE, per germline. Each replicate PCR on the sorted subsets used 150 to 200 ng DNA (approximately 33,000 T cell genomes). This table comes from immunoSEQ multiplex PCR, and its TCRdb copy is limited to in-frame clones, with some not included. The data contain 2.3 million or so clones, more than 80% of them seen just once; the ten biggest clones take up 0.35% to 0.5%. Every one of the donors was a Caucasian adult that lived in Nashville, Tennessee. General study points: Investigators collected only blood, and repertoires in tissues likely differ.

The sample was naive CD4+ T cells from PBMCs. As for subset: CD45RA+ positively selected. This TCR was recovered from a man younger than 30 in good health. Some clones in this sample may be carry-over from other donors' samples. The chain couples TRBV9 to TRBJ2-1; D is unresolved. The chain's CDR3 is CASSVSPQNNEQFF. DNA of the CDR3: TGTGCCAGCAGCGTCAGCCCCCAGAACAATGAGCAGTTCTTC.